This T cell receptor beta chain was retrieved from a study of shared T cell receptors in the human thymus. The CDR3 is 19 amino acids. The V and J ends lost 2 bases and 4 bases, in that order; junction bases with no gene match: 11. Germline assignment: CDR1 ENHRY and CDR2 SYGVKD. Sequenced by immunoSEQ multiplex PCR; TCRdb stores in-frame clones only, minus some. The sample lists hundreds of thousands of clones, around 89% occurring once. This sample was shared with a second study, whose subject was human thymus T cells.

The receptor comes from a boy in the first two years of life with a congenital heart defect. V gene TRBV10-3 combines with J gene TRBJ2-7; TRBD2 aligns across 16 bases. Sequences were obtained from thymocytes. The CDR3 region has the DNA TGTGCCATCAGTGAGGTGGGACTAGCGGGAGGGTTTCCCCTTTACGAGCAGTACTTC. This gives the protein CAISEVGLAGGFPLYEQYF.